The rows below give T cell receptor beta chains drawn from one sample of a study of blood T cell repertoires in COVID-19. The assay was immunoSEQ multiplex PCR, and TCRdb's table has in-frame clones only and misses some. The table shows about 260,000 clones, with roughly nine tenths occurring only once. Sequencing was performed on peripheral blood. These receptor sequences come from a man between 60 and 75 years old who had recovered from COVID-19. Each CDR3 is given with its conserved first and last residue. A D gene is named only where the DNA matches it firmly. Expanded clones get a size class; other rows say once, few or many, or leave the size out.

v_call: TRBV19; j_call: TRBJ1-5; clone_size: NA; d_call: TRBD1; cdr3_aa: CASSMEGARVNQPQHF; cdr3_nt: TGTGCCAGTAGTATGGAGGGGGCGCGGGTCAATCAGCCCCAGCATTTT
v_call: TRBV7-6; j_call: TRBJ1-5; clone_size: NA; d_call: TRBD1; cdr3_aa: CASSLGTGENQPQHF; cdr3_nt: TGTGCCAGCAGCTTAGGGACAGGGGAAAATCAGCCCCAGCATTTT
v_call: TRBV4-2; j_call: TRBJ2-7; clone_size: NA; d_call: NA; cdr3_aa: CASSQVSGTYEQYF; cdr3_nt: TGTGCCAGCAGCCAAGTTTCGGGGACCTACGAGCAGTACTTC
v_call: TRBV27; j_call: TRBJ1-3; clone_size: NA; d_call: TRBD1; cdr3_aa: CASSPTTGGRGNTIYF; cdr3_nt: TGTGCCAGCAGTCCCACGACAGGGGGCAGGGGAAACACCATATATTTT
v_call: TRBV6-5; j_call: TRBJ1-4; clone_size: NA; d_call: NA; cdr3_aa: CASRRNLGDEKLFF; cdr3_nt: TGTGCCAGCAGGCGTAACTTAGGGGATGAAAAACTGTTTTTT
v_call: TRBV25-1; j_call: TRBJ1-2; clone_size: NA; d_call: NA; cdr3_aa: CASSDPQGRQANYGYTF; cdr3_nt: TGTGCCAGCAGTGATCCTCAGGGGCGTCAAGCTAACTATGGCTACACCTTC
v_call: TRBV19; j_call: TRBJ2-6; clone_size: NA; d_call: NA; cdr3_aa: CASTPQTKSSGANVLTF; cdr3_nt: TGTGCCAGTACACCACAGACGAAAAGCTCTGGGGCCAACGTCCTGACTTTC
v_call: TRBV15; j_call: TRBJ2-5; clone_size: NA; d_call: TRBD1; cdr3_aa: CATSRDSRGQGRSQETQYF; cdr3_nt: TGTGCCACCAGCAGAGATTCTCGGGGACAGGGAAGGAGCCAAGAGACCCAGTACTTC
v_call: TRBV3-1/TRBV3-2; j_call: TRBJ2-3; clone_size: NA; d_call: TRBD1; cdr3_aa: CASSPDRGRTDTQYF; cdr3_nt: TGTGCCAGCAGCCCGGACAGGGGGAGAACAGATACGCAGTATTTT
v_call: TRBV14; j_call: TRBJ1-2; clone_size: many; d_call: NA; cdr3_aa: CASSQNNDGYTF; cdr3_nt: TGTGCCAGCAGCCAAAACAACGATGGCTACACCTTC
v_call: TRBV4-2; j_call: TRBJ1-2; clone_size: NA; d_call: NA; cdr3_aa: CASSQAPGNYGYTF; cdr3_nt: TGTGCCAGCAGCCAAGCACCGGGAAACTATGGCTACACCTTC
v_call: TRBV6-6; j_call: TRBJ1-4; clone_size: NA; d_call: TRBD1; cdr3_aa: CASSQSGGTGVTNEKLFF; cdr3_nt: TGTGCCAGCAGTCAAAGTGGGGGAACAGGGGTAACTAATGAAAAACTGTTTTTT
v_call: TRBV11-2; j_call: TRBJ2-1; clone_size: NA; d_call: TRBD2; cdr3_aa: CASSLHRVAGEEQFF; cdr3_nt: TGTGCCAGCAGCTTACACAGGGTAGCGGGGGAGGAGCAGTTCTTC
v_call: TRBV6-5; j_call: TRBJ2-2; clone_size: NA; d_call: NA; cdr3_aa: CASRGTGNTGELFF; cdr3_nt: TGTGCCAGCAGGGGTACAGGTAACACCGGGGAGCTGTTTTTT
v_call: TRBV5-4; j_call: TRBJ1-2; clone_size: NA; d_call: NA; cdr3_aa: CASSRPVGDNYGYTF; cdr3_nt: TGTGCCAGCAGTCGCCCGGTAGGGGATAACTATGGCTACACCTTC
v_call: TRBV11-3; j_call: TRBJ2-1; clone_size: NA; d_call: TRBD1; cdr3_aa: CASSNGQGAYNEQFF; cdr3_nt: TGTGCCAGCAGCAACGGACAGGGGGCTTACAATGAGCAGTTCTTC
v_call: TRBV7-2; j_call: TRBJ2-1; clone_size: NA; d_call: TRBD1; cdr3_aa: CASSLHRGQGEPQFF; cdr3_nt: TGTGCCAGCAGCCTCCACCGCGGACAGGGGGAGCCCCAGTTCTTC
v_call: TRBV19; j_call: TRBJ2-3; clone_size: NA; d_call: TRBD2; cdr3_aa: CASSISGGTDTQYF; cdr3_nt: TGTGCCAGTAGTATTAGCGGGGGCACAGATACGCAGTATTTT
v_call: TRBV6-2/TRBV6-3; j_call: TRBJ2-7; clone_size: NA; d_call: NA; cdr3_aa: CASSPETPRYEQYF; cdr3_nt: TGTGCCAGCAGTCCGGAGACGCCGCGGTACGAGCAGTACTTC
v_call: TRBV29-1; j_call: TRBJ1-5; clone_size: NA; d_call: TRBD1; cdr3_aa: CSVTDRVNQPQHF; cdr3_nt: TGCAGCGTTACGGACAGGGTAAATCAGCCCCAGCATTTT
v_call: TRBV6-5; j_call: TRBJ2-5; clone_size: NA; d_call: NA; cdr3_aa: CASVKGGPQETQYF; cdr3_nt: TGTGCCAGCGTGAAGGGGGGGCCTCAAGAGACCCAGTACTTC
v_call: TRBV19; j_call: TRBJ1-6; clone_size: NA; d_call: NA; cdr3_aa: CASTFDSSISSYNSPLHF; cdr3_nt: TGTGCCAGTACCTTCGACAGTTCCATCAGCTCCTATAATTCACCCCTCCACTTT